These T cell receptor beta chains were read from a single sample in a study of T cell responses to AZD1222 COVID-19 vaccine. Libraries were prepared by immunoSEQ multiplex PCR; TCRdb keeps only in-frame clonotypes and omits some of them. The table has roughly 120,000 clones, approximately 90% seen once. Material: peripheral blood, obtained 28 days after the second AZD1222 dose. These receptors all stem from an adult who received the AZD1222 COVID-19 vaccine. The CDR3 runs from the conserved cysteine through the conserved F or W. A D gene is named only where the DNA matches it firmly. The size entry is marked missing in some rows and otherwise reads once, few, many or a size class.

v_call	j_call	d_call	clone_size	cdr3_aa	cdr3_nt
TRBV4-1	TRBJ2-1	.	.	CASSLAGNEQFF	TGCGCCAGCAGCCTTGCAGGTAATGAGCAGTTCTTC
TRBV11-3	TRBJ1-3	.	.	CASSLRFVRSGNTIYF	TGTGCCAGCAGCTTAAGATTCGTAAGATCTGGAAACACCATATATTTT
TRBV7-8	TRBJ2-1	.	.	CASSFRTKPEQFF	TGTGCCAGCAGCTTCCGGACTAAGCCTGAGCAGTTCTTC
TRBV6-2/TRBV6-3	TRBJ2-1	.	.	CASSYSVSEQFF	TGTGCCAGCAGTTACTCGGTATCTGAGCAGTTCTTC
TRBV30	TRBJ2-3	.	once	CAWSAIATDTQYF	TGTGCCTGGAGTGCGATAGCAACAGATACGCAGTATTTT
TRBV6-5	TRBJ2-2	.	.	CASSYRGLTGELFF	TGTGCCAGCAGTTATCGGGGGTTGACCGGGGAGCTGTTTTTT
TRBV7-3	TRBJ1-1	.	.	CASSQYGGEAFF	TGTGCCAGCAGCCAGTATGGGGGCGAAGCTTTCTTT
TRBV4-3	TRBJ1-4	.	.	CASSQDVGANEKLFF	TGCGCCAGCAGCCAAGACGTCGGCGCGAATGAAAAACTGTTTTTT
TRBV5-8	TRBJ1-2	.	.	CASGHLSGYTF	TGTGCCAGCGGTCACCTATCTGGCTACACCTTC
TRBV9	TRBJ1-4	.	.	CASSAGPQRDEKLFF	TGTGCCAGCAGCGCCGGGCCCCAAAGGGATGAAAAACTGTTTTTT
TRBV18	TRBJ1-1	.	.	CASSPRGETEAFF	TGTGCCAGCTCACCACGGGGTGAGACTGAAGCTTTCTTT
TRBV7-3	TRBJ2-1	TRBD1	.	CASSRGLTGGPQFF	TGTGCCAGCAGCCGGGGGCTCACAGGGGGCCCACAGTTCTTC
TRBV30	TRBJ2-2	.	once	CAWTPPGLYIGGELFF	TGTGCCTGGACCCCCCCGGGCTTGTACATTGGCGGGGAGCTGTTTTTT
TRBV7-8	TRBJ1-1	TRBD1	once	CASRYQGGTEAFF	TGTGCCAGCCGTTATCAGGGGGGCACTGAAGCTTTCTTT